Listed here are 3 T cell receptor beta chains from one sample, sequenced in a study of OX40 agonist ivuxolimab in advanced cancers. Library generation was performed with the immunoSEQ multiplex PCR assay. TCRdb obtained this table from immuneACCESS and retained in-frame rearrangements with V and J assigned. These tables miss some clones; where compared with another copy, unresolved V genes account for less than half of the shortfall, and the remainder is unexplained. This sample comprises about 55,000 clones, approximately 80% of them detected only once. The ten largest clonotypes hold approximately 4.4% of the sample. Source: CD4+ or CD8+ T cells sorted from blood, taken in a trial of the OX40 agonist ivuxolimab. The source is an adult with an advanced solid tumor such as melanoma, head and neck, liver or kidney cancer.

This clone was detected only once. The chain has TRBV6-6 and TRBJ2-5; TRBD2 might be the D (5 bases). Germline V lookup: CDR1 MNHNY, CDR2 SVGAGI (reference sequence). This CDR3 is built from 13 residues. The V gene lost 5 bases and the J gene lost 3 bases, with 10 bases spanning the gap. The CDR3 protein is CASSGTSKETQYF. CDR3 DNA: TGTGCCAGCAGTGGCACTAGTAAAGAGACCCAGTACTTC.

This clone was observed a handful of times. V usage is TRBV5-1 and J usage is TRBJ1-2; 7 bases are a match to TRBD1. Germline CDR1 is SGHRS and CDR2 is YFSETQ. There are 13 residues in the CDR3. The V segment lost 4 bases and the J segment 2 bases; nucleotides outside the gene matches: 2. CDR3 protein: CASSQGQNYGYTF. CDR3 sequence (DNA): TGCGCCAGCAGCCAGGGACAGAACTATGGCTACACCTTC.

For the CDR3, the DNA is TGTGCCAGCTCACGGGCAGGGGATGGCTACACCTTC. It encodes CASSRAGDGYTF. The chain is built from TRBV18 and TRBJ1-2, with D possibly being TRBD1 (6 bases). Deletions cut 4 bases from V and 6 bases from J, with 9 bases between. The CDR3 runs to 12 residues. Per the germline V gene, CDR1 is KGHSH and CDR2 is LQKENI.